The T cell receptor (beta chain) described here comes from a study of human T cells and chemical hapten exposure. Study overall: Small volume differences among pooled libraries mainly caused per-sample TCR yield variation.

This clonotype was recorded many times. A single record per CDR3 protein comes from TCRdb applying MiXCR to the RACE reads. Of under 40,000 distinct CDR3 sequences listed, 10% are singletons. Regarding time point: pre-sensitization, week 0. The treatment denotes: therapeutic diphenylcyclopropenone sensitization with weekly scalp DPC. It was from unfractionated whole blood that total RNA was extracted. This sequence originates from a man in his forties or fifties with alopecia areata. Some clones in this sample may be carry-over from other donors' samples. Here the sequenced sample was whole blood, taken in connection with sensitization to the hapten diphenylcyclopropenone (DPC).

The CDR3 DNA is TGTGCCAGCAGTACCGGGACAGGGTATGGCTACACCTTC. The encoded protein is CASSTGTGYGYTF. This chain uses TRBV12-3 or TRBV12-4 with TRBJ1-2; TRBD1 matches at 9 bases. The CDR3 is 13 residues long. J lost 5 bases, V lost 5 bases, and 3 bases had no gene match.